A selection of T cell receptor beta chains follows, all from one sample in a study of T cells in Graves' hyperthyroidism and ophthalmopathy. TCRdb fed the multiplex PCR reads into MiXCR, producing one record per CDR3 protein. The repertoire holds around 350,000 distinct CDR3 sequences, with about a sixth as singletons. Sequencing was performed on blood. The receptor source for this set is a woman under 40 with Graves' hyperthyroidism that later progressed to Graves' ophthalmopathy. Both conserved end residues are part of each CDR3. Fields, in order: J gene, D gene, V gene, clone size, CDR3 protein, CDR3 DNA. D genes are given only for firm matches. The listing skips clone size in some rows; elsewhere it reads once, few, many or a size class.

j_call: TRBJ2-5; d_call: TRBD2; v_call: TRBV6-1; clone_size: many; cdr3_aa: CASAPGGYQETQYF; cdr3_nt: TGTGCCAGCGCGCCGGGGGGGTACCAAGAGACCCAGTACTTC
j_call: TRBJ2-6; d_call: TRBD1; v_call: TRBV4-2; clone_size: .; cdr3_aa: CAGSRRTGGDSGANVLTF; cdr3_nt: TGTGCCGGCAGCCGTAGGACAGGGGGAGACTCTGGGGCCAACGTCCTGACTTTC
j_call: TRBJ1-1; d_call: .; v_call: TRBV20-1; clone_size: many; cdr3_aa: CSARDLQGIAFF; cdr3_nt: TGCAGTGCTAGAGATCTTCAGGGGATCGCTTTCTTT
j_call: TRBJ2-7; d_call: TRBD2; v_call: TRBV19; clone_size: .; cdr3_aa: CASSPGLDYEQYF; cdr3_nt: TGTGCCAGTAGTCCGGGACTAGACTACGAGCAGTACTTC
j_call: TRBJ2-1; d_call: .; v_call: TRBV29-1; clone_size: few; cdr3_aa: CSVAEGYNEQFF; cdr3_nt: TGCAGCGTTGCCGAGGGGTACAATGAGCAGTTCTTC
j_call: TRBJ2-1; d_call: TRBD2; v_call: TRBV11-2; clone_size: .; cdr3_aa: CASSLLSSGNEQFF; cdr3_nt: TGTGCCAGCAGCTTACTAAGTAGCGGGAATGAGCAGTTCTTC
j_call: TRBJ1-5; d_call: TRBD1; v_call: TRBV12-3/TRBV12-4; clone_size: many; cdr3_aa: CASTEGGQGSQPQHF; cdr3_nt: TGTGCCAGCACCGAAGGGGGACAGGGGAGTCAGCCCCAGCATTTT
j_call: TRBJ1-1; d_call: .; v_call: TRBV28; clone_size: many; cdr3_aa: CASSSGQYMNTEAFF; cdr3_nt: TGTGCCAGCAGTTCCGGACAGTACATGAACACTGAAGCTTTCTTT
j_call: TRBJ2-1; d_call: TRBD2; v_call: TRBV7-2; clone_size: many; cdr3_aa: CASSSETSGRKFF; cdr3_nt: TGTGCCAGCAGCTCGGAAACTAGCGGGCGAAAGTTCTTC
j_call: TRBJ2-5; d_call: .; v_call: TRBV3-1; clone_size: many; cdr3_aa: CASSPRTGGEDRETQYF; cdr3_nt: TGTGCCAGCAGCCCCCGGACAGGCGGGGAGGATCGAGAGACCCAGTACTTC
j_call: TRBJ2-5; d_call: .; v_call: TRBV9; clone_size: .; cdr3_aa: CASSPRAGETQYF; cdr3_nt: TGTGCCAGCAGCCCCCGGGCCGGGGAGACCCAGTACTTC
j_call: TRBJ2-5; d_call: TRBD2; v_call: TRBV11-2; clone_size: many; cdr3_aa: CASSLEASGVETQYF; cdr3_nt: TGTGCCAGCAGCTTAGAGGCTAGCGGGGTAGAGACCCAGTACTTC
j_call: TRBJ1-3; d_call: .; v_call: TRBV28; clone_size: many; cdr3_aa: CASSLGGGVGNTIYF; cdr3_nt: TGTGCCAGCAGCCTTGGAGGGGGGGTTGGAAACACCATATATTTT
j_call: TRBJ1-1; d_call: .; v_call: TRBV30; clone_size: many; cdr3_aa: CAWILPGPNTEAFF; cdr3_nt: TGTGCCTGGATACTTCCGGGCCCGAACACTGAAGCTTTCTTT
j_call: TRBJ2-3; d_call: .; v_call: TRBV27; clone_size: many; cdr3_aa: CASQTGGITDTQYF; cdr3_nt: TGTGCCAGCCAAACTGGCGGAATCACAGATACGCAGTATTTT
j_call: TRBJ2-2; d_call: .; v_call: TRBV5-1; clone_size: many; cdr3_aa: CASSKSRDINTGELFF; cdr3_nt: TGCGCCAGCAGCAAGTCCCGGGACATAAACACCGGGGAGCTGTTTTTT
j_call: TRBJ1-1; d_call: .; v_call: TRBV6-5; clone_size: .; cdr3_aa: CASSYSSGALGTEAFF; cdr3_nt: TGTGCCAGCAGTTACTCGTCTGGGGCCCTAGGTACTGAAGCTTTCTTT
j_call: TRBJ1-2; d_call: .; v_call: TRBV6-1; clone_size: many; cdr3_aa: CASSLDIRNYGYTF; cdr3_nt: TGTGCCAGCAGTTTGGACATCCGTAACTATGGCTACACCTTC
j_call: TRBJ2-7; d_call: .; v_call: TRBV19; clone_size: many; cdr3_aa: CASSPSVSSYEQYF; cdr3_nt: TGTGCCAGTAGTCCTAGCGTCAGCTCCTACGAGCAGTACTTC
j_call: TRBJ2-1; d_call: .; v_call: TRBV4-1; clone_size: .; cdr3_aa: CASSQESGRNNEQFF; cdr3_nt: TGCGCCAGCAGCCAAGAATCCGGGAGAAACAATGAGCAGTTCTTC
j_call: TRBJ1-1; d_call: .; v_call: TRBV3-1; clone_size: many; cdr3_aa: CASSQETSGVNTEAFF; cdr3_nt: TGTGCCAGCAGCCAAGAGACGTCCGGGGTGAACACTGAAGCTTTCTTT
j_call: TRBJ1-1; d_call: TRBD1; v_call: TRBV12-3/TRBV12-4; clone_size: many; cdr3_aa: CASSYGTDGEAFF; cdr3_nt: TGTGCCAGCAGCTACGGGACAGACGGTGAAGCTTTCTTT
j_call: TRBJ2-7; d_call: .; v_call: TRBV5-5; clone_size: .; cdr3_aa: CASSLRGAETYEQYF; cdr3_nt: TGTGCCAGCAGCTTGCGGGGTGCGGAAACCTACGAGCAGTACTTC
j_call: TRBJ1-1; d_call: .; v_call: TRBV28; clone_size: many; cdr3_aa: CVATGDQLAEAFF; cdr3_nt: TGTGTCGCGACGGGAGACCAACTGGCTGAAGCTTTCTTT
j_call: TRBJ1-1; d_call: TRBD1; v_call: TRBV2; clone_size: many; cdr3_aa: CASRTGTVNTEAFF; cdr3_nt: TGTGCCAGCAGGACCGGGACAGTGAACACTGAAGCTTTCTTT
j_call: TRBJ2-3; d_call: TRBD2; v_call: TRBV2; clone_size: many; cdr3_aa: CASSERRGSTDTQYF; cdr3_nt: TGTGCCAGCAGTGAAAGGCGGGGGAGCACAGATACGCAGTATTTT
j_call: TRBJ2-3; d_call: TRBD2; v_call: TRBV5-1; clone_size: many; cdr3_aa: CASSLGLAGTHGTQYF; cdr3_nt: TGCGCCAGCAGCTTGGGACTAGCGGGTACCCACGGTACGCAGTATTTT
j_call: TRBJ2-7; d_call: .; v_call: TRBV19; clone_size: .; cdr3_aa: CASNGAVGSYEQYF; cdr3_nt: TGTGCCAGTAATGGCGCAGTCGGGTCCTACGAGCAGTACTTC
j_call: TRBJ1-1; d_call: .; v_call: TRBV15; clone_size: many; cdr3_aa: CATSRVGGWAFF; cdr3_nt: TGTGCCACCAGCAGAGTTGGAGGCTGGGCTTTCTTT
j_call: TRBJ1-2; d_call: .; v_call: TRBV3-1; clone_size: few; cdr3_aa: CASSQVGGPYGYTF; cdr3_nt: TGTGCCAGCAGCCAGGTGGGTGGGCCCTATGGCTACACCTTC
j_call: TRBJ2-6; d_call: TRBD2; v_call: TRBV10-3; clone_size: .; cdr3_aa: CALSSGGASGANVLTF; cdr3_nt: TGTGCCCTTTCGTCCGGGGGGGCCTCCGGGGCCAACGTCCTGACTTTC
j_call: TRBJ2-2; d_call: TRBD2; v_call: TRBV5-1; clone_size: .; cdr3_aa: CASSFRRTSGSSGELFF; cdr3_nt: TGCGCCAGCAGCTTTCGCAGGACTAGCGGGAGTTCTGGGGAGCTGTTTTTT
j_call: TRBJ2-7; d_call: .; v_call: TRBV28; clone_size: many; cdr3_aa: CASSEFVVGRYEQYF; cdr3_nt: TGTGCCAGCAGTGAATTTGTGGTGGGGCGCTACGAGCAGTACTTC
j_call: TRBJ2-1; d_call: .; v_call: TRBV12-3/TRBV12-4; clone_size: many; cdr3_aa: CASSLFGQQGVGVQFF; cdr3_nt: TGTGCCAGCAGTTTGTTTGGGCAACAGGGAGTGGGAGTGCAGTTCTTC
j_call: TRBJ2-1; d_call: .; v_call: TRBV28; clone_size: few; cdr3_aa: CASSLEGGAMRSEQFF; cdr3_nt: TGTGCCAGCAGTTTAGAAGGGGGAGCGATGAGAAGTGAGCAGTTCTTC
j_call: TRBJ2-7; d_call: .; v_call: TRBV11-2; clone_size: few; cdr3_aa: CASSLDRFLYEQYF; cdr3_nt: TGTGCCAGCAGCTTAGACCGCTTTCTCTACGAGCAGTACTTC
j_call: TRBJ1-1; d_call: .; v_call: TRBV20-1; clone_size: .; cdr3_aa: CSARLDLNTEAFF; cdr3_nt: TGCAGTGCTCGCTTAGATCTGAACACTGAAGCTTTCTTT
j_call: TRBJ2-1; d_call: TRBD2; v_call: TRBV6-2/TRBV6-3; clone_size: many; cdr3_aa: CASSPGLDYNEQFF; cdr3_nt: TGTGCCAGCAGTCCTGGACTAGATTACAATGAGCAGTTCTTC
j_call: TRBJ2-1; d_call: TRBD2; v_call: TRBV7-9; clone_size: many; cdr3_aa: CASSLEPSGPYNEQFF; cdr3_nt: TGTGCCAGCAGCTTAGAGCCTAGCGGGCCTTACAATGAGCAGTTCTTC
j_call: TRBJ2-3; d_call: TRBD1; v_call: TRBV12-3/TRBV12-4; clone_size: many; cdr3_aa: CASSLSGTATDTQYF; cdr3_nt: TGTGCCAGCAGCCTATCCGGGACAGCGACAGATACGCAGTATTTT
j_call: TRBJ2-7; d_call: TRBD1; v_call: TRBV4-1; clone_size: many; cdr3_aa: CASSKTGTGSYEQYF; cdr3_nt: TGCGCCAGCAGTAAGACCGGGACAGGGAGCTACGAGCAGTACTTC
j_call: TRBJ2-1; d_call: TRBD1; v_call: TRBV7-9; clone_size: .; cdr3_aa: CASSPETGQGNNEQFF; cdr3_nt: TGTGCCAGCAGCCCAGAGACGGGACAGGGAAACAATGAGCAGTTCTTC
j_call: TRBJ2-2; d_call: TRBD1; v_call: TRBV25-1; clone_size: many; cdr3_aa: CASSEVDRVNTGELFF; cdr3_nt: TGTGCCAGCAGTGAAGTAGACAGGGTCAACACCGGGGAGCTGTTTTTT
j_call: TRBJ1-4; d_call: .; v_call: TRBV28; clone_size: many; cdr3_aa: CASSFSGKLFF; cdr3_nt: TGTGCCAGCAGTTTCTCTGGAAAACTGTTTTTT
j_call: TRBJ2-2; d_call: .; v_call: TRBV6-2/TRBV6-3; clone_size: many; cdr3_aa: CASMWAGLVDGELFF; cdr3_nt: TGTGCCAGCATGTGGGCAGGGCTTGTGGACGGGGAGCTGTTTTTT
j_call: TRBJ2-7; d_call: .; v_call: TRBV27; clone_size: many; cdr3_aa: CASSFQTGPYEQYF; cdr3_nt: TGTGCCAGCAGTTTCCAGACAGGCCCCTACGAGCAGTACTTC
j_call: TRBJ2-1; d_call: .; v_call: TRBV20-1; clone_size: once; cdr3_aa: CSAPGQGNEQFF; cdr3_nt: TGCAGTGCACCGGGACAAGGCAATGAGCAGTTCTTC
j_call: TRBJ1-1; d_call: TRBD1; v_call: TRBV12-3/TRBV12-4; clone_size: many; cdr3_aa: CASSPDRENTEAFF; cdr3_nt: TGTGCCAGCAGCCCGGACAGGGAGAACACTGAAGCTTTCTTT
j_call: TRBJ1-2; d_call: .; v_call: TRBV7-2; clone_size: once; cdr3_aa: CASIPPGSLYGYTF; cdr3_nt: TGTGCCAGCATCCCCCCGGGCTCCCTCTATGGCTACACCTTC
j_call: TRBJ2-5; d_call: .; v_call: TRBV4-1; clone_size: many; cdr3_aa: CASSQEGGQETQYF; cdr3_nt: TGCGCCAGCAGCCAAGAAGGGGGGCAAGAGACCCAGTACTTC
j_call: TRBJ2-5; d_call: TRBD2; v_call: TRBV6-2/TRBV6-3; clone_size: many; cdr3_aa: CASGRMASGGQETQYF; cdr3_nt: TGTGCCAGCGGGCGGATGGCTAGCGGGGGGCAAGAGACCCAGTACTTC
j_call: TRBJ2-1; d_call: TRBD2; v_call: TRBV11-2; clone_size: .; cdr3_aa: CASSLVGSGSNNEQFF; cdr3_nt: TGTGCCAGCAGCTTAGTAGGTAGCGGGAGTAACAATGAGCAGTTCTTC